Presented here are 21 T cell receptor beta chains from one specimen sequenced in a study of post-analysis software for immune sequencing data. No antigen is known for these receptors. Study-level points and caveats: Five TRBV segments were significantly more frequent in patients than in controls. TRBV5-6, TRBV5-1 and TRBV20-1 were among these segments.

Sequencing libraries made from TCR beta cDNA carried unique molecular identifiers. A single record per CDR3 protein comes from TCRdb applying MiXCR to the PCR reads. The sample has under 900,000 distinct CDR3 sequences, roughly half seen once. Source material: blood. Receptors were obtained from a girl under 18 with multiple sclerosis.

This clonotype was seen more than once but under ten times. This chain connects TRBV30 to TRBJ2-1, with 8 bases matching TRBD2. V lost 1 base, J lost 1 base, and 9 bases stayed unmatched. There are 17 residues in the CDR3. The germline V gene has CDR1 GTSNPN and CDR2 SVGIG (reference sequence). This CDR3 is CAWSALPREASYNEQFF. CDR3 coding DNA: TGTGCCTGGAGTGCCCTCCCGCGGGAGGCTTCCTACAATGAGCAGTTCTTC.

This chain joins TRBV5-6 and TRBJ1-2; 10 bases line up with TRBD1. Germline loops: CDR1 SGHDT, CDR2 YYEEEE. This CDR3 contains 15 residues. The trim removed 4 bases at V and 7 bases at J, leaving 10 bases unmatched. CDR3 sequence reads: CASSLRDRGAGGYTF. The DNA for the CDR3 is TGTGCCAGCAGCCTCCGGGACAGGGGCGCCGGTGGCTACACCTTC. Full variable domain (missing parts from reference TRBV5-6 and TRBJ1-2): DAGVTQSPTHLIKTRGQQVTLRCSPKSGHDTVSWYQQALGQGPQFIFQYYEEEERQRGNFPDRFSGHQFPNYSSELNVNALLLGDSALYLCASSLRDRGAGGYTFGSGTRLTVV.

V gene TRBV6-1 combines with J gene TRBJ2-1, with a possible D match to TRBD1 (6 bases). This CDR3 is 12 amino acids long. Germline V gene lookup returns CDR1 MNHNS and CDR2 SASEGT. V was shortened by 6 bases and J by 6 bases, with 9 bases between the two germline ends. The CDR3 nucleotides are TGTGCCAGCAGCAGGGGTCGCAATGAGCAGTTCTTC. Encoded protein: CASSRGRNEQFF.

The V and J genes are TRBV20-1 and TRBJ2-3; TRBD2 matches at 14 bases. This CDR3 has 14 residues. Losses at the gene ends were 6 bases for V and 5 bases for J; bases not matched to a gene: 4. Germline loops: CDR1 DFQATT, CDR2 SNEGSKA (reference sequence). In nucleotides, the CDR3 is TGCAGTGCCTCCGGGACTAGCGGGGGAGATACGCAGTATTTT. Amino acid sequence: CSASGTSGGDTQYF.

The V gene is TRBV20-1, the J gene TRBJ2-7; no clear D. The V end lost 0 bases, the J end lost 7 bases, and 7 bases lay between the germline ends. The CDR3 loop spans 11 amino acids. Germline CDR1 is DFQATT and CDR2 is SNEGSKA (reference sequence). CDR3 DNA: TGCAGTGCTAGAGATATTGCTGAGCAGTACTTC. Its protein is CSARDIAEQYF.

This clonotype was seen more than once but under ten times. The chain is built from TRBV5-1 and TRBJ2-3; 8 bases line up with TRBD1. With 5 bases clipped from V and 2 bases from J, the junction kept 7 bases outside the gene matches. Germline-derived CDR1 and CDR2 are SGHRS and YFSETQ. CDR3 size: 15 residues. The CDR3 coding sequence is TGCGCCAGCAGTTCCGGACAGGGAAACACAGATACGCAGTATTTT. Its protein is CASSSGQGNTDTQYF.

This rearrangement joins TRBV2 to TRBJ2-1, with D tentatively TRBD1 (6 bases). In germline, CDR1 is SNHLY, CDR2 FYNNEI. V was trimmed by 7 bases and J by 8 bases, leaving 18 bases between them. The CDR3 is 14 amino acids. As DNA, the CDR3 is TGTGCCAGCACTCGGGACATACAGAGCGATGAGCAGTTCTTC. It is translated as CASTRDIQSDEQFF.

The J gene is TRBJ2-4, the V gene TRBV6-1, with D perhaps matching TRBD2 (5 bases). From germline, CDR1 is MNHNS and CDR2 SASEGT. Deletions cut 0 bases from V and 9 bases from J, with 9 bases between. CDR3 length equals 13 residues. The CDR3 region is CASSEATGSIQYF. The CDR3 coding sequence is TGTGCCAGCAGTGAAGCGACGGGGAGCATTCAGTACTTC.

The V call is TRBV7-7, the J call TRBJ2-7; D perhaps matches TRBD1 (5 bases). Germline CDR1 reads SSHAT; CDR2 reads FNYEAQ (reference sequence). This CDR3 has 16 amino acids. Trimming took 5 bases from V and 7 from J, leaving 24 bases between them. DNA for the CDR3: TGTGCCAGCAGCCCCCAGGGCCCGTCCTCAGGTGGAGAGCAGTACTTC. Translation gives CASSPQGPSSGGEQYF.

This clonotype was observed a few times. The J gene is TRBJ2-7, the V gene TRBV6-1; D unresolved. The CDR3 totals 13 residues. Germline V gene data show CDR1 as MNHNS and CDR2 as SASEGT. V lost 7 bases to trimming and J lost 3 bases, with 13 bases between them. This CDR3 is CASKTAANYEQYF. The CDR3 DNA reads as TGTGCCAGCAAGACGGCAGCCAACTACGAGCAGTACTTC.

V usage is TRBV10-3 and J usage is TRBJ1-2, with a weak D call TRBD1 (5 bases). Per the germline V gene, CDR1 is ENHRY and CDR2 is SYGVKD. Trimming removed 0 bases at V and 4 bases at J, with 12 bases between. The CDR3 is made up of 15 amino acids. The CDR3 DNA follows: TGTGCCATCAGTGAGTCTGGAGGGGCGTCCTATGGCTACACCTTC. Its translation is CAISESGGASYGYTF.

This clonotype was found once. This sequence joins TRBV7-9 and TRBJ1-1, with a tentative D call TRBD1 (6 bases). Germline CDR1 SEHNR, CDR2 FQNEAQ (reference sequence). V was shortened by 3 bases and J by 3 bases, with 14 bases between the two germline ends. This CDR3 comprises 15 residues. In nucleotides, the CDR3 is TGTGCCAGCAGCTTGACAGGTGGAGCGTACACTGAAGCTTTCTTT. The encoded protein is CASSLTGGAYTEAFF.

This rearrangement joins TRBV5-1 to TRBJ2-7; TRBD2 is a possible D gene (6 bases). The J call may be incorrect, as the DNA end agrees better with TRBJ2-5. CDR1 and CDR2 from the germline V gene are SGHRS and YFSETQ. The length of the CDR3 is 15 residues. The CDR3 region has the DNA TGCGCCAGCCTAGCGATTGGGCCGGTAGGAGAGACCCAGTACTTC. This translates into CASLAIGPVGETQYF.

This clonotype was counted a few times. The V call is TRBV20-1, the J call TRBJ2-5; 8 bases line up with TRBD2. Trimming at V came to 3 bases and at J to 1 base, leaving 4 bases not matched to a gene. In germline, CDR1 is DFQATT, CDR2 SNEGSKA (reference sequence). The CDR3 has 14 amino acids. The CDR3 loop is CSASWTSSQETQYF. As DNA, the CDR3 is TGCAGTGCTAGTTGGACTAGCAGCCAAGAGACCCAGTACTTC.

This clonotype was observed a few times. The V and J genes are TRBV29-1 and TRBJ2-1; D is ambiguous. This CDR3 is 11 amino acids long. Germline V CDR1 and CDR2: SQVTM, ANQGSEA. Between the trimmed V and J ends, which lost 7 bases and 5 bases, there was a span of 9 bases. The CDR3 DNA is TGCAGCGCCCTTGGAGACAATGAGCAGTTCTTC. Translating gives CSALGDNEQFF.

The V and J genes are TRBV20-1 and TRBJ2-4; D unresolved. Per the germline V gene, CDR1 is DFQATT and CDR2 is SNEGSKA (reference sequence). This CDR3 comprises 14 residues. Trimming took off 6 bases at V and 0 bases at J, with 12 bases between the two ends. CDR3 sequence reads: CSAKHVRAKNIQYF. The CDR3 region has the DNA TGCAGTGCAAAACACGTGAGAGCCAAAAACATTCAGTACTTC.

This clonotype appeared a few times. The genes are TRBV5-1 and TRBJ1-1; 8 bases are shared with TRBD1. This CDR3 region has 16 residues. Germline CDR1 SGHRS, CDR2 YFSETQ. The V and J ends lost 1 base and 2 bases, in that order; junction bases with no gene match: 7. CDR3 in DNA: TGCGCCAGCAGCTTGACCCCGGGACAGGCTAACACTGAAGCTTTCTTT. Its protein is CASSLTPGQANTEAFF. Full variable domain (missing parts from reference TRBV5-1 and TRBJ1-1): KAGVTQTPRYLIKTRGQQVTLSCSPISGHRSVSWYQQTPGQGLQFLFEYFSETQRNKGNFPGRFSGRQFSNSRSEMNVSTLELGDSALYLCASSLTPGQANTEAFFGQGTRLTVV.

In its sample, this clonotype was seen many times. At one end, the junction sequence differs from germline, possibly due to a read error. The J gene is TRBJ2-7, the V gene TRBV5-1; TRBD2 aligns across 7 bases. The CDR3 is 12 amino acids. Germline assignment: CDR1 SGHRS and CDR2 YFSETQ. CDR3 sequence reads: CASSPRGDEQYF. DNA of the CDR3: TGTGCCAGCAGCCCCCGGGGGGACGAGCAGTACTTC.

This clonotype has a handful of counts. The chain employs TRBV7-9 and TRBJ2-5; D gene ambiguous. Germline CDR1 SEHNR, CDR2 FQNEAQ (reference sequence). V was cut by 5 bases and J by 7 bases, with 11 bases left in between. This CDR3 contains 12 residues. The CDR3 is CASSTPAWTQYF. CDR3 sequence (DNA): TGTGCCAGCAGCACGCCCGCGTGGACCCAGTACTTC. Based on the CDR3 plus reference TRBV7-9 and TRBJ2-5, the full variable domain is DTGVSQNPRHKITKRGQNVTFRCDPISEHNRLYWYRQTLGQGPEFLTYFQNEAQLEKSRLLSDRFSAERPKGSFSTLEIQRTEQGDSAMYLCASSTPAWTQYFGPGTRLLVL.

There are a few counts of this clonotype. The gene calls are TRBV29-1 and TRBJ2-7, with TRBD2 matching over 10 bases. V shed 4 bases and J 4 bases; nucleotides not matched to a gene: 4. This CDR3 has 13 residues. Per the germline V gene, CDR1 is SQVTM and CDR2 is ANQGSEA. CDR3 sequence: CSVVGLAQYEQYF. The CDR3 nucleotides read TGCAGCGTTGTGGGACTAGCGCAGTACGAGCAGTACTTC.

The chain couples TRBV11-2 to TRBJ1-1; D is unclear. The germline V gene encodes CDR1 SGHAT and CDR2 FQNNGV. The CDR3 is made up of 13 amino acids. The V end lost 4 bases, the J end lost 5 bases, and 11 bases lay between the germline ends. Here the CDR3 reads CASSSRLGTEAFF. The DNA for the CDR3 is TGTGCCAGCAGCTCCCGTTTAGGGACTGAAGCTTTCTTT.